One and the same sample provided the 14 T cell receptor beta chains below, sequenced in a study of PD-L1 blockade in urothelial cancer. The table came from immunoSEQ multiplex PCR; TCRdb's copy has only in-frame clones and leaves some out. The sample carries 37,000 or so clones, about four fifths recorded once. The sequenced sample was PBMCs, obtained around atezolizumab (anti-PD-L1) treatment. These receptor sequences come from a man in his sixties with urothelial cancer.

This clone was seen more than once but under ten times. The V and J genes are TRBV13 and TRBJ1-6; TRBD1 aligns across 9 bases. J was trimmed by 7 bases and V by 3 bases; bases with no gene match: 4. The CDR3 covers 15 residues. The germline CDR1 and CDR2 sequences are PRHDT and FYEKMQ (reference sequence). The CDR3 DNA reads TGTGCCAGCAGCTTCGGGACAGGGTCGAATTCACCCCTCCACTTT. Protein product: CASSFGTGSNSPLHF.

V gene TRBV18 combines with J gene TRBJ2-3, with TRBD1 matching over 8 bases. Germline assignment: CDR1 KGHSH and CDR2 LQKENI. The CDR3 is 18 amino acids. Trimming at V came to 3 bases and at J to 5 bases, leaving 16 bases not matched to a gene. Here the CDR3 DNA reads TGTGCCAGCTCACCGGTGGCAGGGGGCGCATCTGTTCTAGATACGCAGTATTTT. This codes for CASSPVAGGASVLDTQYF.

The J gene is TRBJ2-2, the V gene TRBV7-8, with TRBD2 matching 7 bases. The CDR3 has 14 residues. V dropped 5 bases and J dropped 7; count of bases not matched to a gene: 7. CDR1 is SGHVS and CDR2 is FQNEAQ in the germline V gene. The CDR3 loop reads CASSRTRSNGELFF. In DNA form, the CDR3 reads TGTGCCAGCAGCCGGACTAGGAGTAACGGGGAGCTGTTTTTT.

CDR3 region: CASSVPGQFYEQFF. In DNA, the CDR3 is TGTGCCAGCAGCGTGCCGGGACAGTTCTATGAGCAGTTCTTC. V and J are TRBV21-1 and TRBJ2-1; the D call in the table, TRBD1, was not verified against the DNA. TRBV21-1 counts as a pseudogene. This CDR3 has 14 amino acids.

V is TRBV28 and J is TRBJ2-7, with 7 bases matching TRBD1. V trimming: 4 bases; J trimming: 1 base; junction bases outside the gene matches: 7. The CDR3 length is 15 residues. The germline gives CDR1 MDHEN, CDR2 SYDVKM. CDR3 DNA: TGTGCCAGCAGTTCACAGGGGCTAGCTTCCTACGAGCAGTACTTC. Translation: CASSSQGLASYEQYF.

As DNA, the CDR3 is TGTGCCAGCAGCTTAGTAAGGGGTCCGAACACTGAAGCTTTCTTT. Its translation is CASSLVRGPNTEAFF. The chain links TRBV7-2 to TRBJ1-1; TRBD1 is a possible D gene (5 bases). V shed 1 base and J shed 1 base, with 10 bases lying between them. The V gene's germline CDR1 is SGHTA and CDR2 FQGNSA. This CDR3 is 15 amino acids long.

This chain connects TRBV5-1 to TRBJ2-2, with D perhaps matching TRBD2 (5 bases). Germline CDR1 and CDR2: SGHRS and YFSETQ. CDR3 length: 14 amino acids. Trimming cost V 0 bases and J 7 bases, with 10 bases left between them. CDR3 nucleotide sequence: TGCGCCAGCAGCTTGGAACGGGCGGGCGGGGAGCTGTTTTTT. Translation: CASSLERAGGELFF.

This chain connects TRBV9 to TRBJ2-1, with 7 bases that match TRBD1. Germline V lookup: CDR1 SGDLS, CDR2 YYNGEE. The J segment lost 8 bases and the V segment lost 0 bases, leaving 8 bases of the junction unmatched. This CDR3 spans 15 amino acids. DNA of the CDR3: TGTGCCAGCAGCGTAGGAAGGGGGCGCCTGGATGAGCAGTTCTTC. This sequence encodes CASSVGRGRLDEQFF.

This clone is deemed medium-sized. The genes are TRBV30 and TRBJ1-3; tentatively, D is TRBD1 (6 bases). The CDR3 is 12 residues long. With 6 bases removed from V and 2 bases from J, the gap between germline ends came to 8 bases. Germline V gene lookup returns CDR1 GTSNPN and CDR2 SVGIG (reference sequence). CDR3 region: CACHRAGNTIYF. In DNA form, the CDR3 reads TGTGCCTGCCACAGGGCTGGAAACACCATATATTTT.

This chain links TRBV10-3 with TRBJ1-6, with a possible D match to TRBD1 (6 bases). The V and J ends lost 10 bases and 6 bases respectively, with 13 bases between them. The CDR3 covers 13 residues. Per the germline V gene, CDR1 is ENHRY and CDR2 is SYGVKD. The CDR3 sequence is CATRTELNSPLHF. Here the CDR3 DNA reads TGTGCCACCAGGACAGAGCTTAATTCACCCCTCCACTTT.

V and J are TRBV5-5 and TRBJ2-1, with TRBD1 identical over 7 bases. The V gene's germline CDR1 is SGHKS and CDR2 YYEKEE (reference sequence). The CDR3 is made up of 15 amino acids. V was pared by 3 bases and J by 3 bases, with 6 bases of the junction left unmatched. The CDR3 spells CASSSPGQFYNEQFF. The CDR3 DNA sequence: TGTGCCAGCAGCTCCCCGGGACAGTTCTACAATGAGCAGTTCTTC.

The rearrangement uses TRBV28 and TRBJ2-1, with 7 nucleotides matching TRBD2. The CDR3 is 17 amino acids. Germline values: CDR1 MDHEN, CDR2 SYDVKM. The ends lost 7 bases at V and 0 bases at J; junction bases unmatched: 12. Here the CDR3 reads CASTKRGLPSSYNEQFF. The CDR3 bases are TGTGCCAGCACAAAGCGGGGATTACCCAGCTCCTACAATGAGCAGTTCTTC.

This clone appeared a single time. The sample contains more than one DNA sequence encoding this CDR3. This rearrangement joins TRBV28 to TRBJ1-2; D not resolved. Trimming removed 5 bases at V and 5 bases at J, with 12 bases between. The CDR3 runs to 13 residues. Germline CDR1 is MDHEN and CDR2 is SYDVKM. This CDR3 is CASSPPPGYGYTF. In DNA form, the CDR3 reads TGTGCCAGCAGTCCCCCCCCGGGATATGGCTACACCTTC.

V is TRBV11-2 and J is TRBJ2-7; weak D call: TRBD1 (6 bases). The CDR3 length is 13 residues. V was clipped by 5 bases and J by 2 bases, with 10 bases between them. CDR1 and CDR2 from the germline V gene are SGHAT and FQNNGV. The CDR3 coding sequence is TGTGCCAGCAGCACAAGGGACACCTACGAGCAGTACTTC. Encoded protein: CASSTRDTYEQYF.